This TCR beta chain was sequenced in a study of blood T cell repertoires in COVID-19. Germline-derived CDR1 and CDR2 are SEHNR and FQNEAQ (reference sequence). The CDR3 covers 14 residues. V was pared by 5 bases and J by 5 bases, with 15 bases between. Repertoires were generated with immunoSEQ multiplex PCR, while TCRdb's copy carries only in-frame clones and drops some. Seen here are 240,000 or so clones, about 84% observed once, and the top ten hold roughly 2%. This receptor was identified in a woman in her forties or fifties who had recovered from COVID-19. Sequences were obtained from PBMCs or T cells enriched from blood (not recorded which). The J gene is TRBJ1-1, the V gene TRBV7-9, with D possibly being TRBD1 (5 bases). The CDR3 sequence: CASSPGVRGTEAFF. The CDR3 DNA is TGTGCCAGCAGCCCAGGAGTAAGGGGAACTGAAGCTTTCTTT.